Listed here is a single TCR beta chain. At one end the junction does not follow the germline gene, possibly because of a read error. The CDR3 has 14 residues. The germline V gene has CDR1 SSHAT and CDR2 FNYEAQ (reference sequence). These data are taken from a study of blood T cells in healthy people across ages. The second PCR ran about 6 to 12 cycles with a sample-barcoded 5' primer and J-beta primers. TCRdb reprocessed the 5' RACE reads via MiXCR and lists one record per CDR3 protein. The sample records about 570,000 distinct CDR3 sequences, roughly a quarter being singletons. This chain connects TRBV7-7 to TRBJ2-5; D is perhaps TRBD1 (6 bases). The sample was blood. The sequence came from a woman aged 70-85 years in good health. The CDR3 loop is CSSSLVDRKETQYF. The CDR3 DNA reads TGTTCCAGCAGCTTAGTGGACAGAAAAGAGACCCAGTACTTC.